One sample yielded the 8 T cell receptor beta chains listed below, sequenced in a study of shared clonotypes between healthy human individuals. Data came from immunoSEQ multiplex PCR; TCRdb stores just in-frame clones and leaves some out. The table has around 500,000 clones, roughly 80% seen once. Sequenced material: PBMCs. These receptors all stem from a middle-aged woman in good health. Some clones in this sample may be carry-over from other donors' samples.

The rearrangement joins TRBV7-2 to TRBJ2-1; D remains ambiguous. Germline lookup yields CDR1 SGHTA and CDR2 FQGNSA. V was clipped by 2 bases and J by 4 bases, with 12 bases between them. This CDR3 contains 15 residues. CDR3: CASSLFPSRYNEQFF. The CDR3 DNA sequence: TGTGCCAGCAGCTTATTTCCTAGTCGGTACAATGAGCAGTTCTTC.

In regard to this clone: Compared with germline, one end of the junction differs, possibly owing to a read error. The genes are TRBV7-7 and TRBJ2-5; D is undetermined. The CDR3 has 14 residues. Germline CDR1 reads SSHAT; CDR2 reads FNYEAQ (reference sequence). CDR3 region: CASSQRTLGETQYF. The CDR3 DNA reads TGTGCTAGCAGCCAAAGGACGCTGGGAGAGACCCAGTACTTC.

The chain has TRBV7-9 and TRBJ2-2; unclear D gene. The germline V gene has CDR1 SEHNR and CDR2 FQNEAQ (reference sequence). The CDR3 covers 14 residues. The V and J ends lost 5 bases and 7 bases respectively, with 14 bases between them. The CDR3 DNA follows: TGTGCCAGCAGCCAATACTCAGGTGGCGGGGAGCTGTTTTTT. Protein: CASSQYSGGGELFF.

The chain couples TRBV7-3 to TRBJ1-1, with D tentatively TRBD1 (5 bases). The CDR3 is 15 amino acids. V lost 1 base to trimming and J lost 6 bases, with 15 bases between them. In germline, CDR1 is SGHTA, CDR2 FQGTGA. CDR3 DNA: TGTGCCAGCAGCTTAAATGCTAGGGGTTTGGCTGAAGCTTTCTTT. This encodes CASSLNARGLAEAFF.

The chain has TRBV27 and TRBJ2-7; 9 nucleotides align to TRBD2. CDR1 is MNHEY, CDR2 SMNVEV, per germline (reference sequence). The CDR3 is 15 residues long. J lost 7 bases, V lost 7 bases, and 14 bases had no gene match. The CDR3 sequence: CASTPGTSSRREQYF. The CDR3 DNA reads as TGTGCCAGCACCCCGGGGACTAGCAGCAGAAGGGAGCAGTACTTC.

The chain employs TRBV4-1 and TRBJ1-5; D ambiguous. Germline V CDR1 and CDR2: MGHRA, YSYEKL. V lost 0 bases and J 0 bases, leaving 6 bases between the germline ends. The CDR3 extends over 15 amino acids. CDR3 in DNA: TGCGCCAGCAGCCAAGAGAAAATTAGCAATCAGCCCCAGCATTTT. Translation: CASSQEKISNQPQHF.

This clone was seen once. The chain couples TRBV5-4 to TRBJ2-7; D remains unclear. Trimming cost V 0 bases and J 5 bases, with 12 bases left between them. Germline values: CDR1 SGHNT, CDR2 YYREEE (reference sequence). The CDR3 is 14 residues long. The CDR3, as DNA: TGTGCCAGCAGCTTGGGTGCACCCAAGAACGAGCAGTACTTC. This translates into CASSLGAPKNEQYF.

The CDR3 loop is CASSLEGQGNDEQYF. For the CDR3, the DNA is TGCGCCAGCAGCTTGGAGGGACAGGGTAACGACGAGCAGTACTTC. The V and J genes are TRBV5-1 and TRBJ2-7, with 9 nucleotides matching TRBD1. The CDR3 runs 15 residues. The V segment lost 0 bases and the J segment 5 bases; nucleotides outside the gene matches: 6. Germline V lookup: CDR1 SGHRS, CDR2 YFSETQ.